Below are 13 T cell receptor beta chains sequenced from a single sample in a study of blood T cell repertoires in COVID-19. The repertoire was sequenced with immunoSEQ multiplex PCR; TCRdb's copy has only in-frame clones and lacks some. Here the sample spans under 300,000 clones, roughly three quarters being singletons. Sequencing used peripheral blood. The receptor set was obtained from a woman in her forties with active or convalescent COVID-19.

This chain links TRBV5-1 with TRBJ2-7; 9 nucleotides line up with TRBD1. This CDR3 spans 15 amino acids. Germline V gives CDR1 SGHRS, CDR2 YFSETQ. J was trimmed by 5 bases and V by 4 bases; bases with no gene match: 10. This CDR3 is CASSPSDRGPNEQYF. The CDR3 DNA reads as TGCGCCAGCAGCCCGTCGGACAGGGGACCCAACGAGCAGTACTTC. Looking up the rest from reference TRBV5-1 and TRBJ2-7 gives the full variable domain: KAGVTQTPRYLIKTRGQQVTLSCSPISGHRSVSWYQQTPGQGLQFLFEYFSETQRNKGNFPGRFSGRQFSNSRSEMNVSTLELGDSALYLCASSPSDRGPNEQYFGPGTRLTVT.

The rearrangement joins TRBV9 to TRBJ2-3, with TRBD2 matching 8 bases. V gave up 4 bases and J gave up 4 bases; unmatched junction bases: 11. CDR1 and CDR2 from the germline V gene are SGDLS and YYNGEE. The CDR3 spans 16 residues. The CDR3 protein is CASSPMSSRGADTQYF. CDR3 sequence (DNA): TGTGCCAGCAGCCCGATGTCCTCGCGGGGGGCAGATACGCAGTATTTT. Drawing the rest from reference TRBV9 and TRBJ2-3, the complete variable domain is DSGVTQTPKHLITATGQRVTLRCSPRSGDLSVYWYQQSLDQGLQFLIQYYNGEERAKGNILERFSAQQFPDLHSELNLSSLELGDSALYFCASSPMSSRGADTQYFGPGTRLTVL.

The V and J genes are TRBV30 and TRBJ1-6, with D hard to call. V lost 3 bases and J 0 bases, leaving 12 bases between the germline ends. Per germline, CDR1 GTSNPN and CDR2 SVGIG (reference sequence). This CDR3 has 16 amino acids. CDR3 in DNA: TGTGCCTGGAGGGAGGGCTTTAGCTCCTATAATTCACCCCTCCACTTT. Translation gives CAWREGFSSYNSPLHF.

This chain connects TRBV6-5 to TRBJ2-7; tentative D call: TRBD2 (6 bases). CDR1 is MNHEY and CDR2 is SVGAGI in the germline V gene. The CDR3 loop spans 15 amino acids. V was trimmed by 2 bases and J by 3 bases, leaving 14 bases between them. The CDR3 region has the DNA TGTGCCAGCAGTTACCGGGCGGGGCTTAACTACGAGCAGTACGTC. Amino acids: CASSYRAGLNYEQYV.

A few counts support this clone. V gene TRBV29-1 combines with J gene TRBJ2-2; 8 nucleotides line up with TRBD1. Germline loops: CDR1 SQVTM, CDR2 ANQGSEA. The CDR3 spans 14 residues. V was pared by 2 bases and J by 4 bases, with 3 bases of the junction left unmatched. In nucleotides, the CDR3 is TGCAGCGTTGAATCAGGGGGCGGCACCGGGGAGCTGTTTTTT. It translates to CSVESGGGTGELFF.

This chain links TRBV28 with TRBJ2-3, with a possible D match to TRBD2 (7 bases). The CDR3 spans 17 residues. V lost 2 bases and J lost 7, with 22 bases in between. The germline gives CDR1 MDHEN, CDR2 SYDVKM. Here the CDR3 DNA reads TGTGCCAGCAGTTTAGGAGGGGGGGCGGACCTTTTTAATACGCAGTATTTT. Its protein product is CASSLGGGADLFNTQYF.

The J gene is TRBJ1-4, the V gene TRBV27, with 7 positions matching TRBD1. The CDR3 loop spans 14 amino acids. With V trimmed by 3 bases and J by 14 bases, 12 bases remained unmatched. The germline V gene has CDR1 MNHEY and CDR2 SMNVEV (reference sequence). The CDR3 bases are TGTGCCAGCAGTTTGGACCCCAGGGGGGTTGGTCTGTTTTTT. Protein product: CASSLDPRGVGLFF.

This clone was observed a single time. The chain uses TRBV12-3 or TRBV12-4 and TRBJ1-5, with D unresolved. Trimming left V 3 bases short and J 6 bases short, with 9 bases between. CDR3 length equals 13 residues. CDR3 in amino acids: CASSFSGGQPQHF. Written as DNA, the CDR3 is TGTGCCAGCAGTTTTTCGGGTGGTCAGCCCCAGCATTTT.

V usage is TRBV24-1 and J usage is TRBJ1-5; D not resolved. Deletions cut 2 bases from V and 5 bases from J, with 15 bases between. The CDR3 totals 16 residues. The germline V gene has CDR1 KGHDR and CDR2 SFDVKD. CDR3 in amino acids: CATSDSDGRVHQPQHF. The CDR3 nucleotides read TGTGCCACCAGTGATTCGGACGGGAGGGTCCATCAGCCCCAGCATTTT.

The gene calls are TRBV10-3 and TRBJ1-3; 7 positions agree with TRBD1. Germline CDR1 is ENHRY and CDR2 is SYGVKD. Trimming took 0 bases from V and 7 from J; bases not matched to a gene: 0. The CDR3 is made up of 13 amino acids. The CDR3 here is CAISESTGNTIYF. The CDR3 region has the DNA TGTGCCATCAGTGAGTCGACAGGGAACACCATATATTTT.

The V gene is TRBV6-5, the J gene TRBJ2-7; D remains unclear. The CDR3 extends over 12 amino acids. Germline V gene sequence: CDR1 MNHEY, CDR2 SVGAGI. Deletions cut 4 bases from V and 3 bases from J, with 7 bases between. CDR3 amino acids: CASSSRFYEQYF. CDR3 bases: TGTGCCAGCAGTTCCCGGTTCTACGAGCAGTACTTC.

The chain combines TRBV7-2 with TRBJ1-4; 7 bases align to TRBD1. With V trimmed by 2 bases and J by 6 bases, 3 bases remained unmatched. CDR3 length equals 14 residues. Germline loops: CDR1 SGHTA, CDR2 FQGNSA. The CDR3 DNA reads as TGTGCCAGCAGCTTACAGGGGGGCGATGAAAAACTGTTTTTT. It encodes CASSLQGGDEKLFF.

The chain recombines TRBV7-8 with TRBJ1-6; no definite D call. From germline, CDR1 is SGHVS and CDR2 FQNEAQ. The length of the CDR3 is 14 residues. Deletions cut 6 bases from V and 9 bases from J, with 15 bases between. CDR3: CASSLAISGSPLHF. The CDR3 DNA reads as TGTGCCAGCAGTCTCGCTATCAGCGGTTCACCCCTCCACTTT.